Following are 15 T cell receptor beta chains from one sample sequenced in a study of glioma-infiltrating T cells. TCR alpha and beta CDR3 regions were amplified from RNA using iRepertoire nested multiplex PCR. TCRdb reprocessed the multiplex PCR reads with MiXCR, giving one entry per CDR3 protein. Here the sample spans around 90,000 distinct CDR3 sequences, around 37% being singletons. Material: glioma tissue, nonneoplastic brain tissue, or PBMCs (not recorded which). These TCRs come from a human donor with low-grade glioma or glioblastoma, undergoing nonglioma brain surgery, or in good health (not recorded which).

This clonotype was found once. As the CDR3 is not closed by the conserved phenylalanine or tryptophan, this likely results from a read error. V gene TRBV6-1 combines with J gene TRBJ1-1; D is ambiguous. V was cut by 8 bases and J by 4 bases, with 17 bases left in between. The CDR3 is made up of 14 amino acids. Germline V CDR1 and CDR2: MNHNS, SASEGT. Here the CDR3 reads CASPLQGFSTEAFL. As DNA, the CDR3 is TGTGCCAGCCCCCTCCAAGGGTTTAGCACTGAAGCTTTCCTT.

This clonotype was recorded once. The V call is TRBV2, the J call TRBJ2-7; TRBD2 agrees at 12 bases. The germline V gene has CDR1 SNHLY and CDR2 FYNNEI. V shed 4 bases, J shed 5 bases, and the junction held 6 bases outside the gene matches. The CDR3 length is 15 residues. CDR3 sequence reads: CASSGLAGVGNEQYF. Here the CDR3 DNA reads TGTGCCAGCAGTGGACTAGCGGGAGTTGGGAACGAGCAGTACTTC.

This clonotype appeared many times. This chain uses TRBV4-2 with TRBJ2-2, with 9 bases identical to TRBD1. The CDR3 consists of 16 residues. Germline CDR1 is LGHNA and CDR2 is YNFKEQ. V trimming: 3 bases; J trimming: 8 bases; junction bases outside the gene matches: 10. The DNA for the CDR3 is TGTGCCAGCAGCCACCCGGGACAGGGTCCCTTGGGGGAGCTGTTTTTT. It codes for CASSHPGQGPLGELFF.

A remark on this clonotype: A junction boundary mismatches the germline segment, possibly from a read error. This sequence joins TRBV7-6 and TRBJ2-1, with TRBD1 matching over 10 bases. Germline loops: CDR1 SGHVS, CDR2 FNYEAQ. This CDR3 spans 15 amino acids. DNA of the CDR3: TGTGCCAGCAGCAGGGACAGGGGCCTTTACAACGAGCAGTTCTTC. It encodes CASSRDRGLYNEQFF.

V and J are TRBV28 and TRBJ2-1; D is undetermined. The CDR3 is 12 amino acids. V was clipped by 5 bases and J by 12 bases, with 14 bases between them. Germline CDR1 is MDHEN and CDR2 is SYDVKM. This chain's CDR3 is CASSSNGQRQFF. CDR3 sequence (DNA): TGTGCCAGCAGTAGCAACGGGCAGCGGCAGTTCTTC.

This clonotype appeared many times. This rearrangement joins TRBV28 to TRBJ2-1; unclear D gene. Trimming pared 4 bases from V and 1 base from J, leaving 11 bases between. The germline V gene encodes CDR1 MDHEN and CDR2 SYDVKM. This CDR3 is built from 15 residues. The CDR3 region is CASSSATQSYNEQFF. CDR3 in DNA: TGTGCCAGCAGTTCCGCCACCCAGTCCTACAATGAGCAGTTCTTC.

To note about this clonotype: A much larger clone lies a single base off, so this may be a read error. The chain carries TRBV2 and TRBJ1-2; 7 positions match TRBD1. J gave up 1 base and V 7 bases, and 18 bases lay outside the gene matches. This CDR3 region has 18 residues. Germline V CDR1 and CDR2: SNHLY, FYNNEI. The CDR3 sequence is CASTPSEGGLANNYGYTF. DNA for the CDR3: TGTGCCAGCACTCCGTCGGAAGGGGGCCTAGCCAATAACTATGGCTACACCTTC.

This clonotype was seen just once. Since the CDR3 does not end with the conserved phenylalanine or tryptophan, this likely comes from a read error. Because the CDR3's place on the DNA is in doubt, the DNA is left out and the CDR3 is given as listed by TCRdb. CDR3 region: CASSIRSGGYNEQSL. The chain is built from TRBV19 and TRBJ2-1; the table assigns TRBD1, which was not confirmed against the DNA. Germline V gene lookup returns CDR1 LNHDA and CDR2 SQIVND (reference sequence). The CDR3 is 15 amino acids in total, end residues counted.

The chain is built from TRBV15 and TRBJ1-2; D gene uncertain. This CDR3 contains 16 residues. With 0 bases removed from V and 11 bases from J, the gap between germline ends came to 22 bases. The germline V gene encodes CDR1 LNHNV and CDR2 YYDKDF (reference sequence). This chain's CDR3 is CATSRDLVGCHIWYTF. The CDR3 DNA sequence: TGTGCCACCAGCAGAGATTTGGTGGGCTGCCATATTTGGTACACCTTC. Combining the CDR3 with reference TRBV15 and TRBJ1-2 gives the whole variable domain DAMVIQNPRYQVTQFGKPVTLSCSQTLNHNVMYWYQQKSSQAPKLLFHYYDKDFNNEADTPDNFQSRRPNTSFCFLDIRSPGLGDTAMYLCATSRDLVGCHIWYTFGSGTRLTVV.

This clonotype was picked up many times. V and J are TRBV5-1 and TRBJ1-5; no clear D. Germline V lookup: CDR1 SGHRS, CDR2 YFSETQ. CDR3 length: 15 residues. The V gene lost 5 bases and the J gene lost 0 bases, with 12 bases spanning the gap. The CDR3: CASSPDGYSNQPQHF. The DNA of the CDR3 is TGCGCCAGCAGTCCGGACGGATATAGCAATCAGCCCCAGCATTTT. Full variable domain (missing parts from reference TRBV5-1 and TRBJ1-5): KAGVTQTPRYLIKTRGQQVTLSCSPISGHRSVSWYQQTPGQGLQFLFEYFSETQRNKGNFPGRFSGRQFSNSRSEMNVSTLELGDSALYLCASSPDGYSNQPQHFGDGTRLSIL.

As for this clonotype: A much larger clonotype is one base distant, so this may be a read error. J is TRBJ2-4 and V is TRBV29-1; 10 bases line up with TRBD1. The trim removed 6 bases at V and 8 bases at J, leaving 10 bases unmatched. Per the germline V gene, CDR1 is SQVTM and CDR2 is ANQGSEA. This CDR3 has 14 residues. CDR3 in DNA: TGCAGCGTACGGGACAGGGGCAAAGAAGACATTCAGTACTTC. Encoded protein: CSVRDRGKEDIQYF.

Note on this clonotype: Since a much larger clone is just one base distant, this may be a read error. This chain joins TRBV28 and TRBJ2-7; possibly TRBD2 for D (6 bases). The V gene lost 5 bases and the J gene lost 6 bases, with 17 bases spanning the gap. The CDR3 is 14 amino acids. CDR1 and CDR2 from the germline V gene are MDHEN and SYDVKM. DNA for the CDR3: TGTGCCAGCAGTGTGCTGGAGGGCCTGAGCGAGCAGTACTTC. As protein: CASSVLEGLSEQYF.

The chain uses TRBV20-1 and TRBJ2-3; 11 bases line up with TRBD2. The CDR3 length is 14 residues. Germline loops: CDR1 DFQATT, CDR2 SNEGSKA (reference sequence). CDR3 residues: CSTIAGGPADTQYF. The DNA for the CDR3 is TGCAGCACTATAGCGGGGGGGCCGGCAGATACGCAGTATTTT.

This clonotype was seen repeatedly, ten times or more. CDR3 bases: TGTGCCAGCAGCCAAGAATGGTTTTCCGGAGAGACCCAGTACTTC. This sequence encodes CASSQEWFSGETQYF. This chain joins TRBV3-1 and TRBJ2-5, with D hard to call. The germline V gene encodes CDR1 LGHDT and CDR2 YNNKEL (reference sequence). The CDR3 length is 15 residues. Trimming removed 0 bases at V and 4 bases at J, with 12 bases between.

There are many counts of this clonotype. The V call is TRBV12-3 or TRBV12-4, the J call TRBJ2-5; a weak D match, TRBD2 (5 bases). The V gene lost 4 bases and the J gene lost 5 bases, with 14 bases spanning the gap. This CDR3 has 14 amino acids. The CDR3 region has the DNA TGTGCCAGCAGTTATTTGCGAGGGCGGGAGACCCAGTACTTC. This gives the protein CASSYLRGRETQYF.